This TCR beta chain is drawn from a study of beta chain features in type 1 diabetes (dated by TCRdb to the late 2010s). Context from the whole study: Mean age, gender distribution, total cell number and subset yield did not differ between patients and healthy donors. A total of roughly 110 million sorted cells were examined across all samples, and the number of cells per subset was strongly correlated with RNA yield. In the study, recently diagnosed type 1 diabetes patients and matched healthy donors were compared on the TCRB repertoires of their sorted circulating CD4+ T cell subsets. Whereas all 28 donors provided naive and central memory subsets, regulatory and stem cell-like memory subsets were isolated from just 8 patients and roughly eight healthy donors. On the study overall, not on this receptor specifically: Only small numbers of individuals were included in the HLA sub-analyses, which left unresolved whether HLA type had any influence on TCRB rearrangement. Because cDNA was sequenced instead of genomic DNA, activated cells with high expression could be over-represented, although the groups did not differ in activation or CD3 levels. Naive, central memory and regulatory TCRB repertoires appeared more similar among patients than among healthy donors. Fewer insertions and more nucleotide deletions at VDJ recombination sites were observed in patients with type 1 diabetes, implying thymic rearrangement abnormalities. Type 1 diabetes patients showed a moderate but significant shortening of TCRB CDR3 length in all four CD4+ subsets. PCR might favor shorter templates, but patient and control samples were amplified and corrected together, so any skew would affect both groups equally.

The entire amount of isolated RNA was reverse transcribed using the High Capacity cDNA Reverse Transcription Kit, so the sequenced TCRB transcripts were expressed ones. Deep immunoSEQ sequencing was applied to naive, central memory and regulatory T cell samples, giving an average of about 3.57 million total reads per sample. After sorted cells were lysed in RLT buffer, RNA was extracted with DNase-treated RNeasy Micro or Mini kits, with the choice depending on cell number. Each cell subset was processed separately to prevent cross-contamination, with patient and healthy donor samples processed together. The immunoSEQ multiplex PCR was used to amplify TCRB sequences from cDNA, yielding 87-bp fragments that span the CDR3 region. Amplicons were sequenced on the Illumina HiSeq platform. Concerning the study's data processing: PCR bias was corrected computationally using synthetic template baselines, and reads within Hamming distance 2 were collapsed, with unmergeable singletons discarded. By aligning reads against IMGT, V, D and J genes, CDR3 length, and insertions or deletions at six rearrangement sites were assigned. Within each subset, clonotype counts were normalized to sorted cell number, after which true diversity and Gini coefficients were computed with the tcR R package. Repertoire sharing was quantified using the overlap coefficient calculated on TCRB nucleotide sequences. TCRdb obtained this table from immuneACCESS and retained in-frame rearrangements with V and J assigned. These tables miss some clones; where compared with another copy, unresolved V genes account for less than half of the shortfall, and the remainder is unexplained. The V and J calls and clone size were taken over from that table, and D and trimming were inferred from the DNA. This sample has 150,000 to 160,000 clones in its table, and around 10% of those were observed once. Roughly 2% of the sample goes to the ten largest clones.

From each donor, a single peripheral blood sample of approximately 120 mL on average was drawn into heparinised tubes. A BD FACSAria II was used to sort naive, central memory, regulatory and stem cell-like memory CD4+ T cells with a panel that included CD45RO, CCR7, CD25, CD127, CD95 and CD27. All sorted populations exceeded 95% purity. Right away, PBMCs were isolated by Lymphoprep density gradient centrifugation and were stained directly, with no culture step. To minimize batch effects, samples were stained and sorted in pairs, one healthy donor with one patient per experiment. V loses 3 bases, J loses 7 bases, and the germline ends lie 3 bases apart. Sequences SNHLY (CDR1) and FYNNEI (CDR2) are obtained from the germline V gene. From the cysteine through the phenylalanine, the CDR3 covers 10 amino acids. Kept here is only the CDR3 DNA, which spans 30 bases and is read in frame from base 1. A word on this clone: Its antigen has not been determined. Base quality data are lacking; no much larger clone is found one base away.

The chain is assembled from TRBV2 and TRBJ1-2; the D gene identity is not certain. The sequenced material came from central memory CD4+ T cells from blood. The receptor was derived from a man aged 18 to 30 in good health. This receptor carries the CDR3 CASSEAGYTF. The bases are TGTGCCAGCAGTGAGGCTGGCTACACCTTC.